This T cell receptor beta chain was captured in a study of sequential checkpoint blockade in melanoma. Study information: Randomization was 1:1 between first-line nivolumab→ipilimumab and ipilimumab→nivolumab.

Germline-derived CDR1 and CDR2 are MNHEY and SMNVEV (reference sequence). The CDR3 sequence is 15 residues long. The trim removed 5 bases at V and 4 bases at J, leaving 5 bases unmatched. This sample's treatment: randomized to nivolumab then ipilimumab (arm A) or the reverse (arm B). TCRdb's copy holds only in-frame clones and misses some; the assay was immunoSEQ multiplex PCR. This sample yields roughly 18,000 clones, of which roughly 70% are seen a single time; approximately 12% belongs to the top ten. The V and J genes are TRBV27 and TRBJ2-6, with 7 positions matching TRBD1. This sequence originates from a human donor with melanoma. The specimen comprised CD8+ T cells sorted from blood (inferred from file names), sampled from a patient given nivolumab and ipilimumab in sequence. CDR3 sequence reads: CASSPQGRGANVLTF. The CDR3 DNA is TGTGCCAGCAGTCCACAGGGGCGCGGGGCCAACGTCCTGACTTTC.